This TCR beta chain derives from a study of CD8 T cells in Susac syndrome. Germline-derived CDR1 and CDR2 are MDHEN and SYDVKM. The V and J ends lost 8 bases and 2 bases respectively, with 10 bases between them. This CDR3 region has 13 residues. Comments on this clonotype: Its specificity is unknown.

CD8+ and CD4+ blood T cells underwent TCR beta sequencing. The authors reverse transcribed roughly 0.5 to 1 ug RNA with random hexamers. TCRdb re-called the immunoSEQ multiplex PCR reads with MiXCR, one entry per CDR3 protein. Among almost 450,000 distinct CDR3 sequences listed, approximately 89% were seen once. Study results and caveats: The study acknowledged a relatively small number of individuals in its TCR sequencing and HLA analysis.

Sample: CD8+ T cells from PBMCs. The chain has TRBV28 and TRBJ2-1, with no clear D. The sequence came from a human donor with multiple sclerosis. CDR3 in DNA: TGTGCCAGCTGCGGCCGGGCCTACAATGAGCAGTTCTTC. Encoded protein: CASCGRAYNEQFF.